The rows below give T cell receptor beta chains drawn from one sample of a study of shared clonotypes between healthy human individuals. Sequenced by immunoSEQ multiplex PCR; TCRdb stores in-frame clones only, minus some. The repertoire includes 1,400,000 or so clones, about 98.5% of them detected once, and roughly 0.36% sits in the top ten. Sequenced sample: naive CD4+ T cells sorted from blood. These receptors were taken from a man aged 25-45 years in good health. Both conserved end residues are part of each CDR3. D genes are given only for firm matches. Expanded clones are given a class, and other clones once, few, many or no size at all.

TRBV19,-,-,TRBJ2-1,TGTGCCAGTTCGCCGGCACCCTCCTACAATGAGCAGTTCTTC,CASSPAPSYNEQFF
TRBV7-8,TRBD2,once,TRBJ2-2,TGTGCCAGCCAAGCGGGGGCGGTGGCCGGGGAGCTGTTTTTT,CASQAGAVAGELFF
TRBV11-2,-,-,TRBJ2-1,TGTGCCAGCAGCTTCGGTAAGGGTTACAATGAGCAGTTCTTC,CASSFGKGYNEQFF
TRBV14,TRBD2,-,TRBJ2-7,TGTGCCAGCAGCCGCCAAAGGACTAGCGGGTTCCTCGAGCAGTACTTC,CASSRQRTSGFLEQYF
TRBV28,TRBD1,-,TRBJ2-7,TGTGCCAGCACCATTAGTGGACAGGGAGGCGAGCAGTACTTC,CASTISGQGGEQYF
TRBV9,-,-,TRBJ1-2,TGTGCCAGCAGCGTAGTCTCACAGGGTACTGATGGCTACACCTTC,CASSVVSQGTDGYTF
TRBV25-1,-,-,TRBJ2-6,TGTGCCAGCAGTATCCGGGGCTCTGGGGCCAACGTCCTGACTTTC,CASSIRGSGANVLTF
TRBV11-2,TRBD2,-,TRBJ2-5,TGTGCCAGCAGCTTCGTCTCGCTAGCGGGGACCCAGTACTTC,CASSFVSLAGTQYF
TRBV5-1,TRBD2,-,TRBJ2-7,TGCGCCAGCAGCTTGACTAGCGGGAGTCTCGTAAGTTCCTACGAGCAGTACTTC,CASSLTSGSLVSSYEQYF
TRBV28,-,-,TRBJ1-1,TGTGCCAGCAGTCTTCCCTCCGGGACAAGGGACACTGAAGCTTTCTTT,CASSLPSGTRDTEAFF
TRBV6-5,-,-,TRBJ2-5,TGTGCCAGCAGCACAGGACTACAGAAAGAGACCCAGTACTTC,CASSTGLQKETQYF
TRBV6-5,-,-,TRBJ1-2,TGTGCCAGCAGCCCCGGGACTGGGAGCTATGGCTACACCTTC,CASSPGTGSYGYTF
TRBV29-1,-,-,TRBJ2-5,TGCAGCGCGTACAGGGGGGGAGAGACCCAGTACTTC,CSAYRGGETQYF
TRBV9,-,-,TRBJ2-3,TGTGCCAGCAGCGTGCGGAGGACCGCAGATACGCAGTATTTT,CASSVRRTADTQYF
TRBV27,TRBD1,-,TRBJ2-7,TGTGCCAGCAGTATGTCGGGACAGGCCTACGAGCAGTACTTC,CASSMSGQAYEQYF
TRBV11-2,TRBD2,-,TRBJ2-1,TGTGCCAGCAGCTTAGTCGGGACTAGCGGGTTTAGGGGAGTGGAGCAGTTCTTC,CASSLVGTSGFRGVEQFF
TRBV2,TRBD1,-,TRBJ2-1,TGTGCCAGCAGGGGGGACAGGGCAGGCAATGAGCAGTTCTTC,CASRGDRAGNEQFF
TRBV2,-,-,TRBJ1-2,TGTGCCAGCAGACCCACGGGAGGGGCCTATGGCTACACCTTC,CASRPTGGAYGYTF
TRBV25-1,-,-,TRBJ1-1,TGTGCCAGCAGTGGATTGGGACCTAACACTGAAGCTTTCTTT,CASSGLGPNTEAFF
TRBV27,-,-,TRBJ2-1,TGTGCCAGCAGACTACGAGTGCCTACACTTATAGATGAGCAGTTCTTC,CASRLRVPTLIDEQFF
TRBV7-2,-,-,TRBJ1-2,TGTGCCAGCAGCTTTAGTAGGGCAGACTATGGCTACACCTTC,CASSFSRADYGYTF
TRBV28,-,once,TRBJ1-4,TGTGCCAGCAGCCGACACGCAACTAATGAAAAACTGTTTTTT,CASSRHATNEKLFF
TRBV6-1,-,once,TRBJ1-2,TGTGCCAGCAGTGAAGTTCCCGGACGGGGCTACACCTTC,CASSEVPGRGYTF
TRBV10-3,TRBD2,-,TRBJ2-7,TGTGCCATCAGTGCGGAGCGGGAGTCCGAGCAGTACTTC,CAISAERESEQYF
TRBV12-5,-,-,TRBJ2-2,TGTGCTAGTGGTTTGTCTCGAGGGATTTACACCGGGGAGCTGTTTTTT,CASGLSRGIYTGELFF
TRBV12-5,-,-,TRBJ2-1,TGTGCTAGTGGTACCGGGACCTGGAATGAGCAGTTCTTC,CASGTGTWNEQFF
TRBV5-1,-,-,TRBJ1-2,TGCGCCAGCAGCTTGGGAGGAACAGCCTACTATGGCTACACCTTC,CASSLGGTAYYGYTF
TRBV15,TRBD1,-,TRBJ2-5,TGTGCCACCAGCAGACTAGAAGGACAGGGGTTTGGGGAGACCCAGTACTTC,CATSRLEGQGFGETQYF
TRBV6-5,-,-,TRBJ1-5,TGTGCCAGCAGTTACTCAGGGGCAGGGAATCAGCCCCAGCATTTT,CASSYSGAGNQPQHF
TRBV30,-,once,TRBJ2-2,TGTGCCTGGGGACAGTGGTCGGAGGCCGGGGAGCTGTTTTTT,CAWGQWSEAGELFF
TRBV18,TRBD2,-,TRBJ2-7,TGTGCCAGCTCACCACCGGCGGGAGCCCCCCACGAGCAGTACTTC,CASSPPAGAPHEQYF
TRBV10-3,-,-,TRBJ2-7,TGTGCCATCAGTGAGTCCCCCCCCGGCGAGCAGTACTTC,CAISESPPGEQYF
TRBV4-3,TRBD2,-,TRBJ2-7,TGCGCCAGCAGCCGGACTAGCGGGAGAGGCGAGCAGTACTTC,CASSRTSGRGEQYF